This TCR beta chain stems from a study of blood T cell repertoires in COVID-19. The wider study: Donors in the United States, Italy and Spain gave samples during acute or convalescent COVID-19. Nucleic acid was either cDNA or gDNA, and it came from T cells, B-cell-depleted T cells, or PBMCs.

As processed by the authors: Scientists estimated how many nucleated cells there were by amplifying reference gene primers. Profiled with immunoSEQ multiplex PCR; TCRdb holds only in-frame clones, not every one. The V and J calls and the clone size are those of that table, but D and trimming were determined from the DNA. This sample has about 390,000 clones, with around 87% found just once. This clone appeared a few times. Patients from Seattle were sampled longitudinally, starting during active infection. The CDR3 extends over 15 amino acids. The chain recombines TRBV21-1 with TRBJ1-2. TRBV21-1 is marked as a pseudogene. Input material: peripheral blood. The receptor comes from a woman in her sixties or seventies with COVID-19, enrolled during active disease. CDR3 DNA sequence: TGTGCCAGCAGTCTTCCTGAGGAGGGGAACTATGGCTACACCTTC. This translates into CASSLPEEGNYGYTF.